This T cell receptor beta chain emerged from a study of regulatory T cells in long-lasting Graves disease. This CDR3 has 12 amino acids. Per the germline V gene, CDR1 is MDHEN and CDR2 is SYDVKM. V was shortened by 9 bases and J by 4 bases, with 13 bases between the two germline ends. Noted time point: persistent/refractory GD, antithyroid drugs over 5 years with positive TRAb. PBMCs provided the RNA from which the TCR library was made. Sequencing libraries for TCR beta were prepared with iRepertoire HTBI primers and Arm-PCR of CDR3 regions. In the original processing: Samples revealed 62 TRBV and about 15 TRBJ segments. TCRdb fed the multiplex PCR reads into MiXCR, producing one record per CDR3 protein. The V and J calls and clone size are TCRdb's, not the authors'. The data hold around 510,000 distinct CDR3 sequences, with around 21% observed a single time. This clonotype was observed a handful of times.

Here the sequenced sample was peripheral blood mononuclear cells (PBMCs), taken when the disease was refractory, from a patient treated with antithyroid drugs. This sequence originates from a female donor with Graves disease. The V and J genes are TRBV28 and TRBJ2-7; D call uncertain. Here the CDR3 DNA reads TGTGCCAGTGGGTGGGGTTATTACGAGCAGTACTTC. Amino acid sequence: CASGWGYYEQYF.